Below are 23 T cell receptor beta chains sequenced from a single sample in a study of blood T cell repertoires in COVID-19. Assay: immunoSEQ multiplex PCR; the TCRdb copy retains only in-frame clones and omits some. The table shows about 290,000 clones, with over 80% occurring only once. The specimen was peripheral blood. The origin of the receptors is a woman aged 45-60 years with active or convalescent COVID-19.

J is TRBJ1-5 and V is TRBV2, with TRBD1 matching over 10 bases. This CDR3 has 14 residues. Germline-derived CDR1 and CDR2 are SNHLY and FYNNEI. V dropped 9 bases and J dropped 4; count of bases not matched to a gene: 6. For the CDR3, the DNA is TGTGCCAGTTGCCGGACAGGGGGGAATCAGCCCCAGCATTTT. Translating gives CASCRTGGNQPQHF.

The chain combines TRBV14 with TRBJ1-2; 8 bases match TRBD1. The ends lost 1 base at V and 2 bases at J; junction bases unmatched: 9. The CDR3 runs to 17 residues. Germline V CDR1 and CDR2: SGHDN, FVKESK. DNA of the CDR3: TGTGCCAGCAGCCAAGTCCTATGGACAGGGAAGAACTATGGCTACACCTTC. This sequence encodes CASSQVLWTGKNYGYTF. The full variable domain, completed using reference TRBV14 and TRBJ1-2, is EAGVTQFPSHSVIEKGQTVTLRCDPISGHDNLYWYRRVMGKEIKFLLHFVKESKQDESGMPNNRFLAERTGGTYSTLKVQPAELEDSGVYFCASSQVLWTGKNYGYTFGSGTRLTVV.

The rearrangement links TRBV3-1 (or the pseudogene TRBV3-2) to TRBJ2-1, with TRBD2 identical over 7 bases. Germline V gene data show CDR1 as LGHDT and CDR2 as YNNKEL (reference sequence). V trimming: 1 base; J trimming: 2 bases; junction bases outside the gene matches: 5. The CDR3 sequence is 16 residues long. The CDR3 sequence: CASSQALAVTYNEQFF. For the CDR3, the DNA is TGTGCCAGCAGCCAAGCTCTAGCGGTGACCTACAATGAGCAGTTCTTC.

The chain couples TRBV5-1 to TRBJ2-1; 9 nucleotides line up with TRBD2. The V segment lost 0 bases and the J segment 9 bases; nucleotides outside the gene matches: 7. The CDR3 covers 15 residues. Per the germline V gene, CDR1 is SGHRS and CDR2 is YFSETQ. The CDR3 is CASSLDLAGLGEQFF. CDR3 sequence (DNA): TGCGCCAGCAGCTTGGACCTAGCGGGACTTGGTGAGCAGTTCTTC.

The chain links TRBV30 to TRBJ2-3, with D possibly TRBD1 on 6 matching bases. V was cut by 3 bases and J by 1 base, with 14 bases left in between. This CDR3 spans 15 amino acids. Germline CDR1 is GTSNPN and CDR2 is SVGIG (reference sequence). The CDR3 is CAWRGTGLGTDTQYF. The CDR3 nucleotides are TGTGCCTGGAGGGGTACAGGGTTGGGCACAGATACGCAGTATTTT.

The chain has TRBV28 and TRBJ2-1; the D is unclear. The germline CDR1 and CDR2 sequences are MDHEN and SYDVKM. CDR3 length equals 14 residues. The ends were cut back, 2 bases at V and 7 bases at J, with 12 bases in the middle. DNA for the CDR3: TGTGCCAGCAGTTTACCAGGAACCTTTAATGAGCAGTTCTTC. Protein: CASSLPGTFNEQFF.

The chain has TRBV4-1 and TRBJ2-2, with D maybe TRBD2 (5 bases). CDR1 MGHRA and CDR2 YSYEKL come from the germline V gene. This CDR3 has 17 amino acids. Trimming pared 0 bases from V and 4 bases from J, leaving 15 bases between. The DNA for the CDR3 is TGCGCCAGCAGCCAAGATTGGCCCACGGAGGTCACCGGGGAGCTGTTTTTT. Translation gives CASSQDWPTEVTGELFF.

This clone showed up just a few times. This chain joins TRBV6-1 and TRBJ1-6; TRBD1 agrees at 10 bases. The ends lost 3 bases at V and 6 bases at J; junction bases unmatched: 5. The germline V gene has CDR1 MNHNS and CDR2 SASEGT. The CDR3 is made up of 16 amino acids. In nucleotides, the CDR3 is TGTGCCAGCAGTGAGTGGGACAGGGGTTTTAATTCACCCCTCCACTTT. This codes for CASSEWDRGFNSPLHF.

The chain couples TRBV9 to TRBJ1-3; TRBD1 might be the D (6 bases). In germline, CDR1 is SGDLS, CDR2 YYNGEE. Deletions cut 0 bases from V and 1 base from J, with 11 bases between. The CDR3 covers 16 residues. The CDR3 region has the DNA TGTGCCAGCAGCGTAGTGGGGGGGACATCTGGAAACACCATATATTTT. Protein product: CASSVVGGTSGNTIYF. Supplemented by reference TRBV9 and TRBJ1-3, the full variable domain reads DSGVTQTPKHLITATGQRVTLRCSPRSGDLSVYWYQQSLDQGLQFLIQYYNGEERAKGNILERFSAQQFPDLHSELNLSSLELGDSALYFCASSVVGGTSGNTIYFGEGSWLTVV.

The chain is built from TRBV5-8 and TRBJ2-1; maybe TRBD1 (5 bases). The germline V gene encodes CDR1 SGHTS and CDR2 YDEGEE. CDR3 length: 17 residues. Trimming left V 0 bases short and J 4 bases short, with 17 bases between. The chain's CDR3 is CASSLGFGRDFYNEQFF. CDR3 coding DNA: TGTGCCAGCAGCTTGGGGTTCGGCAGGGATTTTTACAATGAGCAGTTCTTC.

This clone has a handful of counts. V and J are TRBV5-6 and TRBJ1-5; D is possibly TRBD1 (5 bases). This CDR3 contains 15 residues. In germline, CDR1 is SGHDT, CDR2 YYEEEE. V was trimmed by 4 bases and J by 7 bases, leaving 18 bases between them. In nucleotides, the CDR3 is TGTGCCAGCAGCCCGGGATGGGGGGTTGGGCAGCCCCAGCATTTT. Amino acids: CASSPGWGVGQPQHF.

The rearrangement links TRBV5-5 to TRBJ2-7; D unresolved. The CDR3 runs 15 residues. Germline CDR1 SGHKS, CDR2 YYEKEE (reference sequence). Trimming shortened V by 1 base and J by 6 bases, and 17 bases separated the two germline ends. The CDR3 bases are TGTGCCAGCAGCTTGTCTGACTCATCTATACTCGAGCAGTACTTC. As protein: CASSLSDSSILEQYF.

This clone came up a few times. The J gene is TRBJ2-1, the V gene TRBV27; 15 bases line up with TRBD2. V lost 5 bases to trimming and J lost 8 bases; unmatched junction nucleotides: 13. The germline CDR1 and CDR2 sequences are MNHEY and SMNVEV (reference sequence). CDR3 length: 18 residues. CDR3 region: CASSPRTSGRAGRDEQFF. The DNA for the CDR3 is TGTGCCAGCAGTCCACGGACTAGCGGGAGGGCCGGGAGGGATGAGCAGTTCTTC.

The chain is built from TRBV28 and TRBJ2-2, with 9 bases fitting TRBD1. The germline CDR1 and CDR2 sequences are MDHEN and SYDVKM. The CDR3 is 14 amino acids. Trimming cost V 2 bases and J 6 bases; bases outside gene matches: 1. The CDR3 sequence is CASSLNRGPGELFF. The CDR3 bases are TGTGCCAGCAGTTTAAACAGGGGGCCCGGGGAGCTGTTTTTT.

Here the CDR3 reads CSVISGGETQYF. The DNA of the CDR3 is TGCAGCGTTATTAGCGGGGGGGAGACCCAGTACTTC. The chain uses TRBV29-1 and TRBJ2-5, with 10 positions matching TRBD2. V gave up 5 bases and J gave up 5 bases; unmatched junction bases: 2. This CDR3 spans 12 amino acids. Germline V CDR1 and CDR2: SQVTM, ANQGSEA.

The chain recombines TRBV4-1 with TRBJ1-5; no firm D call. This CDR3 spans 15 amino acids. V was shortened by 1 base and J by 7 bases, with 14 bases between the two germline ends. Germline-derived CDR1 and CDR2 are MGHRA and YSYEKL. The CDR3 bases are TGCGCCAGCAGCCAAGTGCGGAGGGTAGGACAGCCCCAGCATTTT. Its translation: CASSQVRRVGQPQHF.

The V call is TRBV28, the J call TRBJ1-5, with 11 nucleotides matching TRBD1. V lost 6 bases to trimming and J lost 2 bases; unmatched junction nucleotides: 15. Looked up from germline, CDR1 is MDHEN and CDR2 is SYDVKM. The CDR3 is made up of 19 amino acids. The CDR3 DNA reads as TGTGCCAGCAGCACGGACAGGGGGCGATCGGGGTATGGCAATCAGCCCCAGCATTTT. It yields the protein CASSTDRGRSGYGNQPQHF.

The CDR3 DNA reads TGCAGCGTCCACGGGGCTAGCGGGAGCAATGAGCAGTTCTTC. Translating it yields CSVHGASGSNEQFF. The genes are TRBV29-1 and TRBJ2-1; 10 positions match TRBD2. Germline CDR1 and CDR2: SQVTM and ANQGSEA. V was pared by 6 bases and J by 6 bases, with 8 bases of the junction left unmatched. The CDR3 is 14 residues long.

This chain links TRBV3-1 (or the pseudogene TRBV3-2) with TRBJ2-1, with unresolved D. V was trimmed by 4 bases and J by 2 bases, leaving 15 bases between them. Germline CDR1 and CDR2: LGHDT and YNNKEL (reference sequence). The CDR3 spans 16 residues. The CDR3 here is CASSPVGSRTYNEQFF. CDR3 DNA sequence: TGTGCCAGCAGCCCCGTAGGTTCGAGGACCTACAATGAGCAGTTCTTC.

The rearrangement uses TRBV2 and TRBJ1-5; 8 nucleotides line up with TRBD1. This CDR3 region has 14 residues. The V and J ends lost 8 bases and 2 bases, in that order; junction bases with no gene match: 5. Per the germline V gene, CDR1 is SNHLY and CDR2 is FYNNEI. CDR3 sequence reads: CASGATGGNQPQHF. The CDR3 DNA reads TGTGCCAGCGGTGCGACAGGGGGCAATCAGCCCCAGCATTTT.

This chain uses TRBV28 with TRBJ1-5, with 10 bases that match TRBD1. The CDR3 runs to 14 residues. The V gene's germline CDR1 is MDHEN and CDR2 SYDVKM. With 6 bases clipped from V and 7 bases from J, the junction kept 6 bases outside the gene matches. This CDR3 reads CASRRQGAGQPQHF. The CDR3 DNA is TGTGCCAGCAGGAGACAGGGGGCAGGCCAGCCCCAGCATTTT.

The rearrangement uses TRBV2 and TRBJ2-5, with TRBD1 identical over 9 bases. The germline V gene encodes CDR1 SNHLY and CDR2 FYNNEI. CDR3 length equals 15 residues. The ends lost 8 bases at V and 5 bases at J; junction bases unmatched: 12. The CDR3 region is CASGGFQGTGETQYF. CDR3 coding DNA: TGTGCCAGCGGCGGATTCCAAGGGACAGGGGAGACCCAGTACTTC.

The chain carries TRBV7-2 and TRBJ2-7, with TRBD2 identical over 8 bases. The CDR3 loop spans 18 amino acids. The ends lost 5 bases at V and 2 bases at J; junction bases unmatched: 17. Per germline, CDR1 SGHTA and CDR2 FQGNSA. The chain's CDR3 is CASSTRLYASGRTYEQYF. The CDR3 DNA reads TGTGCCAGCAGCACACGACTGTACGCTAGCGGGCGTACCTACGAGCAGTACTTC.